The 23 T cell receptor beta chains below come from one sample, sequenced in a study of low-dose radiotherapy and immunotherapy resistance in tumors. TRAV- and TRBV-specific primers primed first-strand cDNA, covering alpha and beta chains. Over approximately 20 PCR cycles, TCRs were amplified from a constant-region primer and V-primer adapter. TCRdb re-analysed the reads in MiXCR, keeping a single row per CDR3 protein. This table holds over 65,000 distinct CDR3 sequences, 18% found once. The time point was: before trial treatment. This sample comprised PBMCs, obtained before treatment. The receptors stem from a male donor with prostate cancer.

The chain joins TRBV3-1 to TRBJ2-5; TRBD2 aligns across 13 bases. Trimming took 4 bases from V and 2 from J; bases not matched to a gene: 4. Germline-derived CDR1 and CDR2 are LGHDT and YNNKEL (reference sequence). The CDR3 totals 16 residues. The CDR3: CASSLGLAGLQETQYF. CDR3 nucleotide sequence: TGTGCCAGCAGCCTGGGACTAGCGGGGCTTCAAGAGACCCAGTACTTC.

This clonotype was picked up many times. V and J are TRBV4-2 and TRBJ1-1; the D gene is possibly TRBD1 (6 bases). From germline, CDR1 is LGHNA and CDR2 YNFKEQ. There are 16 residues in the CDR3. V lost 0 bases and J 5 bases, leaving 16 bases between the germline ends. In DNA form, the CDR3 reads TGTGCCAGCAGCCAAGATGGGGTCGGCACAGGGACTGAAGCTTTCTTT. Protein sequence: CASSQDGVGTGTEAFF.

The sample holds many counts of this clonotype. The rearrangement joins TRBV27 to TRBJ1-1; D is unclear. Germline V gene sequence: CDR1 MNHEY, CDR2 SMNVEV (reference sequence). Trimming removed 2 bases at V and 4 bases at J, with 17 bases between. The CDR3 extends over 16 amino acids. Here the CDR3 DNA reads TGTGCCAGCAGTTTACGTCCGTTGGGTTCCGGCACTGAAGCTTTCTTT. Protein product: CASSLRPLGSGTEAFF.

Concerning this clonotype: A far larger clone is only one base removed, so a read error is likely. The genes are TRBV7-9 and TRBJ2-5; no clear D. Germline CDR1 reads SEHNR; CDR2 reads FQNEAQ (reference sequence). V was trimmed by 3 bases and J by 3 bases, leaving 8 bases between them. The CDR3 runs 13 residues. The CDR3, as DNA: TGTGCCAGCAGCTTGGGCACAAAAGAGACCCAGTACTTC. This translates into CASSLGTKETQYF. Full variable domain (outside the CDR3, taken from reference TRBV7-9 and TRBJ2-5): DTGVSQNPRHKITKRGQNVTFRCDPISEHNRLYWYRQTLGQGPEFLTYFQNEAQLEKSRLLSDRFSAERPKGSFSTLEIQRTEQGDSAMYLCASSLGTKETQYFGPGTRLLVL.

The sample holds many counts of this clonotype. J is TRBJ2-3 and V is TRBV29-1; TRBD2 might be the D (5 bases). The CDR3 covers 17 residues. The ends were cut back, 5 bases at V and 0 bases at J, with 21 bases in the middle. Germline-derived CDR1 and CDR2 are SQVTM and ANQGSEA. The CDR3 reads CSVPDPRGGVSTDTQYF. The DNA for the CDR3 is TGCAGCGTTCCTGACCCTCGGGGTGGGGTTAGCACAGATACGCAGTATTTT.

This clonotype was detected ten times or more. One junction end does not reproduce the germline sequence, and a read error may be involved. The gene calls are TRBV5-4 and TRBJ2-3, with 9 bases identical to TRBD2. The germline gives CDR1 SGHNT, CDR2 YYREEE (reference sequence). The CDR3 runs to 15 residues. The CDR3 region has the DNA TGTGCCAGCGGCTTAGCGGGGGCCTTCACAGATACGCAGTATTTT. Translating it yields CASGLAGAFTDTQYF.

This clonotype was counted between two and nine times. This likely traces to a read error, being one base from a far larger clone. The gene calls are TRBV6-8 and TRBJ2-5; D is possibly TRBD2 (5 bases). The CDR3 is 16 amino acids. The germline CDR1 and CDR2 sequences are MNHGY and SAAAGT. CDR3 loop: CASSSPSGNGQGTQYF. The CDR3 DNA reads TGTGCCAGCAGTTCCCCCTCCGGGAACGGCCAAGGGACCCAGTACTTC.

The V and J genes are TRBV5-1 and TRBJ1-6, with 8 positions matching TRBD1. Germline CDR1 SGHRS, CDR2 YFSETQ. V shed 0 bases and J 10 bases; nucleotides not matched to a gene: 9. The CDR3 sequence is 16 residues long. The CDR3: CASSLAWTGLGSPLHF. The CDR3 nucleotides are TGCGCCAGCAGCTTGGCATGGACAGGGTTAGGATCACCCCTCCACTTT.

This clonotype was seen ten or more times. J is TRBJ2-5 and V is TRBV5-8; 8 nucleotides agree with TRBD1. The CDR3 is made up of 15 amino acids. J lost 7 bases, V lost 5 bases, and 13 bases had no gene match. The germline V gene has CDR1 SGHTS and CDR2 YDEGEE. The CDR3: CASSLQGAGRVTQYF. CDR3 bases: TGTGCCAGCAGTCTGCAGGGGGCCGGGCGAGTGACCCAGTACTTC. Variable domain in full (rest from reference TRBV5-8 and TRBJ2-5): EAGVTQSPTHLIKTRGQQATLRCSPISGHTSVYWYQQALGLGLQFLLWYDEGEERNRGNFPPRFSGRQFPNYSSELNVNALELEDSALYLCASSLQGAGRVTQYFGPGTRLLVL.

This clonotype was counted ten times or more. This chain connects TRBV3-1 to TRBJ2-2, with D hard to call. The CDR3 loop spans 17 amino acids. Trimming removed 3 bases at V and 3 bases at J, with 17 bases between. Germline V gene sequence: CDR1 LGHDT, CDR2 YNNKEL (reference sequence). CDR3 sequence (DNA): TGTGCCAGCAGCCAGGTAGTCGGGCATGCGGACACCGGGGAGCTGTTTTTT. It specifies CASSQVVGHADTGELFF.

This clonotype was observed at least ten times. CDR3 sequence: CASSFSYRSSYNSPLHF. The CDR3 coding sequence is TGTGCCAGCAGTTTTTCATACAGGAGCTCCTATAATTCACCCCTCCACTTT. V is TRBV6-2 or TRBV6-3 and J is TRBJ1-6, with a possible D match to TRBD1 (5 bases). Germline CDR1 is MNHEY and CDR2 is SVGEGT. CDR3 length: 17 amino acids. Trimming took off 4 bases at V and 0 bases at J, with 13 bases between the two ends.

The table lists this clonotype with many counts. This chain uses TRBV7-2 with TRBJ1-4; the D is unclear. V was pared by 5 bases and J by 11 bases, with 15 bases between. The CDR3 is 13 residues long. CDR1 is SGHTA and CDR2 is FQGNSA in the germline V gene. CDR3 nucleotide sequence: TGTGCCAGCAGCCCGTCGCGGGCTGACAAACTGTTTTTT. Translation gives CASSPSRADKLFF.

Remarks on this clonotype: Since a far larger clone is one base different, this is likely a read error. V and J are TRBV24-1 and TRBJ2-1; no clear D. Trimming cost V 4 bases and J 13 bases, with 16 bases left between them. Per the germline V gene, CDR1 is KGHDR and CDR2 is SFDVKD. This CDR3 spans 13 amino acids. The CDR3 sequence is CATSEGHQETQFF. The DNA for the CDR3 is TGTGCCACCAGTGAAGGCCACCAAGAGACCCAGTTCTTC.

This clonotype was seen ten or more times. This chain uses TRBV4-2 with TRBJ2-1; weak D call: TRBD2 (5 bases). Trimming removed 7 bases at V and 0 bases at J, with 13 bases between. Germline V gives CDR1 LGHNA, CDR2 YNFKEQ. This CDR3 comprises 15 residues. The CDR3 DNA reads as TGTGCCAGCACGGAGGAAACGAGCTCCTACAATGAGCAGTTCTTC. Translated, it gives CASTEETSSYNEQFF.

There are many counts of this clonotype. CDR3 residues: CASSPTRNSGGTGYTF. The CDR3 coding sequence is TGTGCCAGCTCACCGACGAGGAACAGTGGGGGCACTGGCTACACCTTC. This chain uses TRBV18 with TRBJ1-2; the D gene is possibly TRBD1 (6 bases). There are 16 residues in the CDR3. V shed 3 bases and J shed 7 bases, with 21 bases lying between them. Germline lookup yields CDR1 KGHSH and CDR2 LQKENI.

This chain connects TRBV6-2 or TRBV6-3 to TRBJ2-6; 8 bases align to TRBD1. The CDR3 totals 18 residues. Trimming took 7 bases from V and 4 from J; bases not matched to a gene: 15. In germline, CDR1 is MNHEY, CDR2 SVGEGT. The CDR3 region is CASTRVGQGAGGANVLTF. The CDR3 bases are TGTGCCAGCACCCGGGTCGGGCAGGGGGCTGGAGGGGCCAACGTCCTGACTTTC.

J is TRBJ1-5 and V is TRBV29-1; possibly TRBD1 for D (5 bases). V was trimmed by 8 bases and J by 5 bases, leaving 16 bases between them. The CDR3 has 13 residues. Germline V lookup: CDR1 SQVTM, CDR2 ANQGSEA. The CDR3 nucleotides read TGCAGCTCGGGCGGGGGGTGGTATCAGCCCCAGCATTTT. It encodes CSSGGGWYQPQHF.

In its sample, this clonotype was seen many times. The CDR3 coding sequence is TGCAGCGTGAGTCCCCCGGGGGCGCCTTTAGAGACCCAGTACTTC. This encodes CSVSPPGAPLETQYF. V gene TRBV29-1 combines with J gene TRBJ2-5; either TRBD1 or TRBD2 may fit D (6 bases each). Trimming left V 6 bases short and J 4 bases short, with 21 bases between. The V gene's germline CDR1 is SQVTM and CDR2 ANQGSEA. This CDR3 region has 15 residues.

On this clonotype: It differs at one base from a far larger clone, so likely a read error. The DNA of the CDR3 is TGTGCCAGCAGTGTTGGGACAGGGGGTTTTGGCTACACCTTC. This encodes CASSVGTGGFGYTF. The chain is built from TRBV28 and TRBJ1-2; 11 bases are shared with TRBD1. The CDR3 has 14 amino acids. With 5 bases clipped from V and 7 bases from J, the junction kept 6 bases outside the gene matches. Germline V gene lookup returns CDR1 MDHEN and CDR2 SYDVKM.

This clonotype was found many times. CDR3 residues: CASSFSGGTNNEQFF. Here the CDR3 DNA reads TGTGCCAGCAGCTTTAGCGGGGGCACCAACAATGAGCAGTTCTTC. The genes are TRBV27 and TRBJ2-1; 9 bases are shared with TRBD2. Germline CDR1 reads MNHEY; CDR2 reads SMNVEV (reference sequence). This CDR3 is built from 15 residues. J was trimmed by 5 bases and V by 6 bases; bases with no gene match: 8.

In this sample, this clonotype turned up many times. The gene calls are TRBV27 and TRBJ1-4; D is unclear. The V gene lost 8 bases and the J gene lost 3 bases, with 7 bases spanning the gap. The length of the CDR3 is 12 residues. Germline loops: CDR1 MNHEY, CDR2 SMNVEV (reference sequence). The CDR3 nucleotides are TGTGCCAGCGGGATCTCTAATGAAAAACTGTTTTTT. The encoded protein is CASGISNEKLFF.

This clonotype has a count of ten or more. The chain carries TRBV19 and TRBJ2-3, with 7 positions matching TRBD2. Germline V gene lookup returns CDR1 LNHDA and CDR2 SQIVND (reference sequence). Trimming took 6 bases from V and 3 from J; bases not matched to a gene: 24. CDR3 length equals 20 residues. The CDR3: CASSDPPGTVEVSGTDTQYF. CDR3 nucleotides: TGTGCCAGTAGCGATCCCCCCGGGACTGTGGAGGTTAGCGGGACAGATACGCAGTATTTT.

In this sample, this clonotype turned up many times. This chain joins TRBV11-2 and TRBJ1-2, with 9 bases lining up with TRBD1. The CDR3 spans 16 residues. V trimming: 4 bases; J trimming: 3 bases; junction bases outside the gene matches: 9. Germline loops: CDR1 SGHAT, CDR2 FQNNGV. The CDR3 loop is CASSSPRGTGYYGYTF. The CDR3, as DNA: TGTGCCAGCAGCTCGCCCCGGGGGACAGGGTACTATGGCTACACCTTC.